The entry below describes one T cell receptor beta chain. This entry belongs to a study of beta chain features in type 1 diabetes. TCRB transcripts that were expressed got sequenced, as all of the isolated RNA had been reverse transcribed. Clones were read by immunoSEQ multiplex PCR, and TCRdb kept only the in-frame ones, dropping some. The sample lists 900,000 or so clones; roughly a sixth were seen once. Losses at the gene ends were 2 bases for V and 2 bases for J; bases not matched to a gene: 2. The CDR3 is made up of 15 amino acids. Germline V gives CDR1 SGHTA, CDR2 FQGNSA. The specimen was naive CD4+ T cells from blood. This clonotype was sampled from a young woman in good health. This chain links TRBV7-2 with TRBJ1-5; 8 nucleotides match TRBD1. The CDR3 DNA follows: TGTGCCAGCAGCTTATTACAGGGGGGCAATCAGCCCCAGCATTTT. This codes for CASSLLQGGNQPQHF.